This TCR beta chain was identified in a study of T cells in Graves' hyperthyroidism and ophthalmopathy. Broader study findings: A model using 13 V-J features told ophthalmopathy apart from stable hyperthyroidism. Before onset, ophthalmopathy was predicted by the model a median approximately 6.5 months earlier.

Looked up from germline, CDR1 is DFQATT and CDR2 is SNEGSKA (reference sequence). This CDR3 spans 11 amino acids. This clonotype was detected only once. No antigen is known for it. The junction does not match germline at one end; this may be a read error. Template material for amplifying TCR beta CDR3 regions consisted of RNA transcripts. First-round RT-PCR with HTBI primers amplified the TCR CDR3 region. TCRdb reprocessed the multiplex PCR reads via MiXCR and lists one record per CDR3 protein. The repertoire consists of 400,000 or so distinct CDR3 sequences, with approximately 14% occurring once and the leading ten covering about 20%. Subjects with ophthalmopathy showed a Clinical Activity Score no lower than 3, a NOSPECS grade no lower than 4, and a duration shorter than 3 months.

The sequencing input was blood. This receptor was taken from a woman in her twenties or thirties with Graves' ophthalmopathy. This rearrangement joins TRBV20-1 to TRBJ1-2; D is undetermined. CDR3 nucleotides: TGTTCTGGGGAAGGAAACTATGGCTACACCTTC. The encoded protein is CSGEGNYGYTF.